This T cell receptor beta chain was sequenced in a study of blood T cells in healthy people across ages. Looked up from germline, CDR1 is SGHTA and CDR2 is FQGNSA. This CDR3 spans 19 amino acids. The J segment lost 1 base and the V segment lost 3 bases, leaving 15 bases of the junction unmatched. Total RNA extracted from each sample amounted to at least 6 micrograms. Primers used in a second PCR of roughly 6 to 11 cycles were a sample-barcoded 5' primer and a J-beta primer mix. Using its own MiXCR run on the 5' RACE reads, TCRdb lists one record per CDR3 protein. The table has 1.5 million to 2 million distinct CDR3 sequences, approximately 40% seen once; the top ten hold about 23%.

The sample consisted of blood. This receptor was taken from a human donor in good health. The V and J genes are TRBV7-2 and TRBJ1-1, with 9 bases that match TRBD1. The CDR3 sequence is CASSFSMDRGAIWNTEAFF. In nucleotides, the CDR3 is TGTGCCAGCAGCTTCAGTATGGACAGGGGAGCTATTTGGAACACTGAAGCTTTCTTT. Combining the CDR3 with reference TRBV7-2 and TRBJ1-1 gives the whole variable domain GAGVSQSPSNKVTEKGKDVELRCDPISGHTALYWYRQSLGQGLEFLIYFQGNSAPDKSGLPSDRFSAERTGGSVSTLTIQRTQQEDSAVYLCASSFSMDRGAIWNTEAFFGQGTRLTVV.